This T cell receptor beta chain was sequenced during a study of blood T cell repertoires in COVID-19. Turning to the study itself: From the United States, Italy and Spain came samples of acute and convalescent COVID-19. Sample material is recorded as cDNA or gDNA derived from T cells, B-cell-depleted T cells, or PBMCs.

As originally analysed: It was from reference gene primer amplification that nucleated cell counts were estimated. Method: immunoSEQ multiplex PCR; TCRdb's copy keeps in-frame clones and lacks some. That table supplies the V and J calls and clone size; D and trimming were determined from the DNA. The sample has about 180,000 clones; about 91% are singletons. The clonotype was recovered from a woman in her thirties with acute or convalescent COVID-19. The sequenced sample consisted of peripheral blood.

DNA of the CDR3: TGTGCCAGCGCGCGACGGGGCTCCTACGAGCAGTACTTC. Translating gives CASARRGSYEQYF. V gene TRBV3-1 (or the pseudogene TRBV3-2) combines with J gene TRBJ2-7; maybe TRBD2 (5 bases). The CDR3 covers 13 residues. The V and J ends lost 8 bases and 0 bases respectively, with 11 bases between them. The germline V gene encodes CDR1 LGHDT and CDR2 YNNKEL (reference sequence).